This T cell receptor (beta chain) appears in the sequencing data of a study of response to subunit inactivated influenza vaccine. From the RT-PCR reads, TCRdb called clonotypes with MiXCR, one entry per CDR3 protein. The profile shows hundreds of thousands of distinct CDR3 sequences, around 16% of them singletons. This clonotype came up a few times. Antigen unknown. Study findings and constraints: There was a suggestion from the authors that each seasonal influenza vaccination recruits few new T cells.

V gave up 7 bases and J gave up 8 bases; unmatched junction bases: 7. The germline V gene encodes CDR1 MNHNS and CDR2 SASEGT. CDR3 length equals 12 residues. This chain uses TRBV6-1 with TRBJ1-2; TRBD1 agrees at 7 bases. Sequenced here: PBMCs from blood, sampled 11 to 12 days after vaccination. The clonotype was recovered from a man between 45 and 60 years old who received an inactivated influenza vaccine. CDR3: CASIGDSLGYTF. CDR3 nucleotide sequence: TGTGCCAGCATTGGGGACAGTTTGGGCTACACCTTC.